The clone carrying this T cell receptor beta chain was found a few times. The antigen remains unidentified. V was pared by 3 bases and J by 4 bases, with 14 bases of the junction left unmatched. CDR1 is KGHDR, CDR2 SFDVKD, per germline. The CDR3 sequence is 18 residues long. The record originates from a study of response to subunit inactivated influenza vaccine. Study observations and caveats: Every seasonal influenza vaccination brings in few new T cells, the authors suggested.

From the RT-PCR reads, TCRdb called clonotypes with MiXCR, one entry per CDR3 protein. The table records about 700,000 distinct CDR3 sequences, around 16% of them present only once. The clonotype comes from a man aged 45-65 years who received an inactivated influenza vaccine. The sample in question was PBMCs from blood, obtained 11 to 12 days after vaccination. The V gene is TRBV24-1, the J gene TRBJ2-1, with 7 bases identical to TRBD2. CDR3 bases: TGTGCCACCAGTGATACAAAGCGGGGAAGGGGATCTTACAATGAGCAGTTCTTC. It codes for CATSDTKRGRGSYNEQFF.